Included here is one T cell receptor (beta chain) sequence, with context. This sample is part of a study of somatic mutations in cytotoxic T cells in rheumatoid arthritis. For the study at large: Patients had around 30 ml EDTA blood drawn right after diagnosis, before any treatment.

Assay: immunoSEQ multiplex PCR; the TCRdb copy retains only in-frame clones and omits some. The table has approximately 17,000 clones, over 65% seen once; the top ten hold 4.5% to 6%. Germline assignment: CDR1 MNHEY and CDR2 SMNVEV (reference sequence). Trimming cost V 6 bases and J 3 bases; bases outside gene matches: 5. The CDR3 loop spans 13 amino acids. Sequenced material: CD8+ T cells sorted from blood. This sequence joins TRBV27 and TRBJ2-7, with 7 bases identical to TRBD1. The receptor was isolated from an adult with rheumatoid arthritis. DNA of the CDR3: TGTGCCAGCAGGGGGACAGCCGGCTACGAGCAGTACTTC. It specifies CASRGTAGYEQYF.